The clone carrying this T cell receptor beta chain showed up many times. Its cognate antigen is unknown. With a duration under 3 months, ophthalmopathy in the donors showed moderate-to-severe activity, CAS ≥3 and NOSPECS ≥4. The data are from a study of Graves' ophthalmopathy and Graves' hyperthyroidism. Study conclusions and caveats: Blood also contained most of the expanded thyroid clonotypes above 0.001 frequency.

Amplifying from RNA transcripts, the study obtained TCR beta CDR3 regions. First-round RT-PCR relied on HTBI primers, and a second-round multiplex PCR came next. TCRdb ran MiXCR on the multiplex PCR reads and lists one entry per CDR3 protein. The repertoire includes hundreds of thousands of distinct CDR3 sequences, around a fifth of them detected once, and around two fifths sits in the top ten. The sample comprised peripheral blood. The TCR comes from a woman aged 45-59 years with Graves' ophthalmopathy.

DNA for the CDR3: TGTGCCAGCAGTACCCGGGGACAGGGAAGATATGGCTACACCTTC. It specifies CASSTRGQGRYGYTF. This chain joins TRBV2 and TRBJ1-2; TRBD1 agrees at 9 bases. Germline V gene lookup returns CDR1 SNHLY and CDR2 FYNNEI. CDR3 length: 15 residues. J was trimmed by 5 bases and V by 5 bases; bases with no gene match: 9.